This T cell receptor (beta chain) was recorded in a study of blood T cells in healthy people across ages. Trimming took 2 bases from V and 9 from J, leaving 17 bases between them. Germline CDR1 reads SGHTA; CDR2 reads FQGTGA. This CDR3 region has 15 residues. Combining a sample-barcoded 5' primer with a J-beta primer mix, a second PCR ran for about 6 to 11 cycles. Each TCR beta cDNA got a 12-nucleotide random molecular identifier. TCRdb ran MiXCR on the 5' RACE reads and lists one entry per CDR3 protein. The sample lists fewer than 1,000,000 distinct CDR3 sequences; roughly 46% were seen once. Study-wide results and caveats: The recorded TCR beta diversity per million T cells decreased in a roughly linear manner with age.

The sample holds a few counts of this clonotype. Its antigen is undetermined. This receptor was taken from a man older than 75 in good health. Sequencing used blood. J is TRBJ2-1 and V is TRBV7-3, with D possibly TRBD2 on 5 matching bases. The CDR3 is CASSLGPAVGSEQFF. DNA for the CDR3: TGTGCCAGCAGCTTAGGACCAGCGGTTGGTAGTGAGCAGTTCTTC.